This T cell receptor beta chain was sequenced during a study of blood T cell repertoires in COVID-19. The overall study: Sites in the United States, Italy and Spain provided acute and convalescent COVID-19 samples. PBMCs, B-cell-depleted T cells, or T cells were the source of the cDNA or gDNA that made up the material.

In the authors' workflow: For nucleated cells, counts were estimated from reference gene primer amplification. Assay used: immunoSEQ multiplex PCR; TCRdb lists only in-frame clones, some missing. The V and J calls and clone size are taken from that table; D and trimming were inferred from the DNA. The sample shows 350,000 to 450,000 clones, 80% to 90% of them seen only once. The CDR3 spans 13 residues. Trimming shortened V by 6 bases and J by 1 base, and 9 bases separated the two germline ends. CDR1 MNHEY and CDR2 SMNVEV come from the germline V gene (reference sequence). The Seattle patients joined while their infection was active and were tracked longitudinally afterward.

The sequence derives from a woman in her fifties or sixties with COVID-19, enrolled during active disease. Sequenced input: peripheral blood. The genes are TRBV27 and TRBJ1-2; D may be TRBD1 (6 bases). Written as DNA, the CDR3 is TGTGCCAGCAGCTCACAGGGTAACTATGGCTACACCTTC. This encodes CASSSQGNYGYTF.